This T cell receptor (beta chain) appears in the sequencing data of a study of blood T cell repertoires in COVID-19. The wider study: Whether acute or convalescent, the COVID-19 samples came from the United States, Italy and Spain. T cells, B-cell-depleted T cells, or PBMCs provided the cDNA or gDNA that served as material.

Authors' analysis steps: Nucleated cell counts were estimated from reference gene primer amplification. Here immunoSEQ multiplex PCR was the method, and the copy in TCRdb shows in-frame clones only, minus some. V and J calls and clone size follow that table, whereas D and trimming were derived from the DNA. The table shows just under 50,000 clones, with 79% occurring only once. After removal of 10 bases from V and 6 bases from J, the junction contained 7 bases not matched to a gene. From germline, CDR1 is MDHEN and CDR2 SYDVKM. The CDR3 has 12 amino acids. The clonotype originates from a man between 65 and 85 years old with acute or convalescent COVID-19. Sequenced material: peripheral blood. The V and J genes are TRBV28 and TRBJ2-7; 9 bases fit TRBD1. This chain's CDR3 is CATNRGLIEQYF. The CDR3 coding sequence is TGTGCCACCAACAGGGGGCTGATCGAGCAGTACTTC.